The 17 T cell receptor beta chains listed next were all sequenced from one sample in a study of T cell repertoires in cytomegalovirus infection. TCRdb passed the reads through MiXCR, listing each CDR3 protein once. The sample lists roughly 500,000 distinct CDR3 sequences; approximately 16% were seen once. Sequencing was performed on CD8+ T cells from PBMCs. The receptors come from a human donor in good health (CMV status not recorded). Some clones in this sample may be carry-over from other donors' samples.

The chain couples TRBV27 to TRBJ1-1, with TRBD1 identical over 7 bases. The CDR3 totals 14 residues. Germline V lookup: CDR1 MNHEY, CDR2 SMNVEV (reference sequence). V was clipped by 6 bases and J by 1 base; unmatched bases: 5. CDR3 in DNA: TGTGCCAGCAGACCGGGACAGTGGAACACTGAAGCTTTCTTT. Translating it yields CASRPGQWNTEAFF.

This clonotype was detected only a few times. The rearrangement joins TRBV6-8 to TRBJ2-5; the match to TRBD2 covers 9 bases. Looked up from germline, CDR1 is MNHGY and CDR2 is SAAAGT. The CDR3 totals 16 residues. Trimming cost V 2 bases and J 7 bases; bases outside gene matches: 11. The CDR3 DNA reads TGTGCCAGCAGTTACGAAGGACTAGCGCACGGTTGGACCCAGTACTTC. It yields the protein CASSYEGLAHGWTQYF.

The V and J genes are TRBV11-2 and TRBJ1-6, with 8 positions matching TRBD1. The V gene's germline CDR1 is SGHAT and CDR2 FQNNGV. This CDR3 is built from 16 residues. J gave up 9 bases and V 3 bases, and 10 bases lay outside the gene matches. In DNA form, the CDR3 reads TGTGCCAGCAGCTTCTCCCCGGGACAGGTTTCTTCACCCCTCCACTTT. Residues: CASSFSPGQVSSPLHF.

This sequence joins TRBV2 and TRBJ1-5, with D maybe TRBD1 (6 bases). The CDR3 totals 14 residues. V shed 4 bases and J shed 6 bases, with 13 bases lying between them. In germline, CDR1 is SNHLY, CDR2 FYNNEI. The CDR3 nucleotides read TGTGCCAGCAGTGTTTCGGGGGCAGGTCAGCCCCAGCATTTT. Protein product: CASSVSGAGQPQHF.

This clonotype was recorded a few times. This chain joins TRBV20-1 and TRBJ2-5; the match to TRBD1 covers 8 bases. The V gene end was trimmed by 5 bases and the J gene end by 7 bases; junction bases not matched to a gene: 6. Germline assignment: CDR1 DFQATT and CDR2 SNEGSKA (reference sequence). The CDR3 covers 12 residues. The CDR3 coding sequence is TGCAGTGCTCCTACAGGGGGTTGGACCCAGTACTTC. Residues: CSAPTGGWTQYF.

Note on this clonotype: As the CDR3 is not closed by the conserved phenylalanine or tryptophan, this likely results from a read error. The rearrangement uses TRBV7-3 and TRBJ2-1; 11 nucleotides match TRBD2. V was pared by 4 bases and J by 13 bases, with 6 bases of the junction left unmatched. Germline V CDR1 and CDR2: SGHTA, FQGTGA. The CDR3 runs to 13 residues. CDR3 sequence: CASSSGLAEPQFL. The CDR3 region has the DNA TGTGCCAGCAGCTCGGGACTAGCGGAGCCCCAGTTCTTA.

There are many counts of this clonotype. The CDR3 here is CASSLAWGVYEQYF. CDR3 DNA: TGTGCCAGCAGCTTGGCCTGGGGGGTCTACGAGCAGTACTTC. The chain has TRBV7-8 and TRBJ2-7, with D possibly being TRBD2 (6 bases). Germline V gene sequence: CDR1 SGHVS, CDR2 FQNEAQ. V was cut by 3 bases and J by 3 bases, with 12 bases left in between. The CDR3 loop spans 14 amino acids. Variable domain in full (rest from reference TRBV7-8 and TRBJ2-7): GAGVSQSPRYKVAKRGQDVALRCDPISGHVSLFWYQQALGQGPEFLTYFQNEAQLDKSGLPSDRFFAERPEGSVSTLKIQRTQQEDSAVYLCASSLAWGVYEQYFGPGTRLTVT.

The rearrangement links TRBV6-6 to TRBJ2-3, with D perhaps matching TRBD1 (5 bases). The CDR3 has 14 residues. Trimming stripped 8 bases from V and 2 bases from J, with 14 bases between. Germline loops: CDR1 MNHNY, CDR2 SVGAGI (reference sequence). The CDR3: CASSLGRYTDTQYF. In DNA form, the CDR3 reads TGTGCCAGCTCCCTGGGGCGCTACACAGATACGCAGTATTTT.

This clonotype has ten or more counts. The J gene is TRBJ2-7, the V gene TRBV19; TRBD1 matches at 7 bases. V gave up 4 bases and J gave up 4 bases; unmatched junction bases: 16. Germline lookup yields CDR1 LNHDA and CDR2 SQIVND (reference sequence). This CDR3 has 17 amino acids. CDR3 amino acids: CASSSQVMRGRVYEQYF. In nucleotides, the CDR3 is TGTGCCAGTAGTAGCCAGGTCATGAGGGGGCGAGTGTACGAGCAGTACTTC.

This clonotype turned up a few times. The chain links TRBV9 to TRBJ1-6; 8 bases line up with TRBD1. Germline V gene lookup returns CDR1 SGDLS and CDR2 YYNGEE. Trimming cost V 4 bases and J 9 bases; bases outside gene matches: 12. The CDR3 length is 16 residues. CDR3 sequence (DNA): TGTGCCAGCAGCCTCCAGGGACAGGAATTCGGTTCACCCCTCCACTTT. It is translated as CASSLQGQEFGSPLHF. Complete variable domain (other parts from reference TRBV9 and TRBJ1-6): DSGVTQTPKHLITATGQRVTLRCSPRSGDLSVYWYQQSLDQGLQFLIQYYNGEERAKGNILERFSAQQFPDLHSELNLSSLELGDSALYFCASSLQGQEFGSPLHFGNGTRLTVT.

This clonotype has ten or more counts. The rearrangement joins TRBV11-2 to TRBJ2-5; D might be TRBD1 or TRBD2, each matching 6 bases. The V gene lost 0 bases and the J gene lost 2 bases, with 16 bases spanning the gap. CDR3 length: 17 amino acids. In germline, CDR1 is SGHAT, CDR2 FQNNGV. CDR3 sequence: CASSLEWGAPGQETQYF. CDR3 bases: TGTGCCAGCAGCTTAGAGTGGGGGGCCCCGGGGCAAGAGACCCAGTACTTC.

This clonotype was counted at least ten times. The gene calls are TRBV11-2 and TRBJ1-4; D perhaps matches TRBD1 (5 bases). CDR3 length: 16 amino acids. Germline CDR1 and CDR2: SGHAT and FQNNGV. Trimming cost V 2 bases and J 0 bases, with 10 bases left between them. The CDR3 loop reads CASSLIGEATNEKLFF. The DNA for the CDR3 is TGTGCCAGCAGCTTAATAGGGGAAGCAACTAATGAAAAACTGTTTTTT.

V usage is TRBV5-6 and J usage is TRBJ2-3; D is undetermined. This CDR3 spans 11 amino acids. Germline V lookup: CDR1 SGHDT, CDR2 YYEEEE. With 6 bases removed from V and 5 bases from J, the gap between germline ends came to 7 bases. CDR3 sequence (DNA): TGTGCCAGCACCTCCCAAGATACGCAGTATTTT. It specifies CASTSQDTQYF.

A note on this clonotype: A clone one base away is much larger, so this may be a read error. The chain combines TRBV6-1 with TRBJ2-7, with 14 bases matching TRBD2. CDR3 length: 16 residues. Trimming removed 6 bases from V and 5 bases from J; junction bases left unmatched: 9. Germline V gives CDR1 MNHNS, CDR2 SASEGT. Written as DNA, the CDR3 is TGTGCCAGCAGGCAACCGGGACTAGCGGGGGTAAACGAGCAGTACTTC. Its protein is CASRQPGLAGVNEQYF.

The chain uses TRBV13 and TRBJ2-5; 10 bases fit TRBD2. This CDR3 is 18 amino acids long. The germline V gene has CDR1 PRHDT and CDR2 FYEKMQ (reference sequence). The J segment lost 0 bases and the V segment lost 4 bases, leaving 11 bases of the junction unmatched. In DNA, the CDR3 is TGTGCCAGCAGCTCGGGGGAGCTAGCGGGGGTGAACCAAGAGACCCAGTACTTC. Translating gives CASSSGELAGVNQETQYF.

The gene calls are TRBV19 and TRBJ1-1, with TRBD1 matching 7 bases. CDR3 length: 13 amino acids. Germline CDR1 is LNHDA and CDR2 is SQIVND (reference sequence). J gave up 4 bases and V 10 bases, and 9 bases lay outside the gene matches. The CDR3 loop reads CATVRQGVTEAFF. The DNA for the CDR3 is TGTGCCACTGTTCGACAGGGAGTCACTGAAGCTTTCTTT.

This clonotype showed up many times. The rearrangement uses TRBV23-1 and TRBJ1-2, with a tentative D call TRBD1 (5 bases). TRBV23-1 is treated as an ORF (open reading frame) with a function not yet certain. The V gene lost 3 bases and the J gene lost 8 bases, with 10 bases spanning the gap. The CDR3 loop spans 12 amino acids. The CDR3 sequence: CASSHDSPGYTF. Written as DNA, the CDR3 is TGCGCCAGCAGTCATGACAGTCCAGGCTACACCTTC.